Each of the 3 T cell receptor beta chains below was sequenced from the same sample in a study of persistence of HIV-infected CD4 T cells. These TCRs are of unknown antigen specificity. This was the immunoSEQ version 4 assay in survey mode. Repertoires were generated with immunoSEQ multiplex PCR, while TCRdb's copy carries only in-frame clones and drops some. The data hold 40,000 to 50,000 clones, with more than 70% observed a single time. Lysates of CMV-infected fibroblasts at 10 ug/mL stimulated these cells. CD40L/CD69 double-negative CD45RO-high memory CD4+ T cells were collected. The specimen was CD4+ T cells sorted from PBMCs after roughly 18-hour stimulation, collected from a patient who received antiretroviral therapy. The receptors here all came from an adult man with HIV who was CMV-seropositive.

The chain carries TRBV7-2 and TRBJ2-1, with D unresolved. The V end was cut by 2 bases, the J end by 0 bases, with 8 bases between. There are 15 residues in the CDR3. CDR1 is SGHTA and CDR2 is FQGNSA in the germline V gene. The CDR3 spells CASSLQPSSYNEQFF. Here the CDR3 DNA reads TGTGCCAGCAGCTTACAGCCCAGCTCCTACAATGAGCAGTTCTTC.

By share, this clone ranks as medium-sized. CDR3 sequence (DNA): TGTGCCAGCAGCTTGGGAGCTCAGAGCACCTACGAGCAGTACTTC. This gives the protein CASSLGAQSTYEQYF. The V gene is TRBV5-8, the J gene TRBJ2-7; D gene ambiguous. Trimming removed 0 bases from V and 2 bases from J, with 12 bases in between. Per the germline V gene, CDR1 is SGHTS and CDR2 is YDEGEE. The CDR3 is made up of 15 amino acids.

The gene calls are TRBV7-2 and TRBJ2-3, with TRBD2 identical over 14 bases. The CDR3 runs to 16 residues. The trim removed 6 bases at V and 6 bases at J, leaving 8 bases unmatched. Germline values: CDR1 SGHTA, CDR2 FQGNSA. This CDR3 is CASSSGTSGSMDTQYF. Written as DNA, the CDR3 is TGTGCCAGCAGTTCTGGGACTAGCGGGAGCATGGATACGCAGTATTTT.